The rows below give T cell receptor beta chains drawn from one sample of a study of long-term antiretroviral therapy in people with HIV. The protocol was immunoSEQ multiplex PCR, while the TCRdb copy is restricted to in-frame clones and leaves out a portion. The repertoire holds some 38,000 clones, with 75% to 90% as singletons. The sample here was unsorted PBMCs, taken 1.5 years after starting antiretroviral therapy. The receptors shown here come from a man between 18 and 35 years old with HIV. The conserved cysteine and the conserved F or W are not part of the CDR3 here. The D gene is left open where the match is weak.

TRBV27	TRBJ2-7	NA	ASSSRQAYEQY
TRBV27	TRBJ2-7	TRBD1	ASSYGAPTGTGSYEQY
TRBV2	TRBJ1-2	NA	ASTRGGMAGYT
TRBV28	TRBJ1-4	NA	ASSNIGQPKLF
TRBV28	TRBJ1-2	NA	ASSTTRNYGYT
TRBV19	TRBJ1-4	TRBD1	ASSKGQATNEKLF
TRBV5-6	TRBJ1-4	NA	ASSLAGHEKLF
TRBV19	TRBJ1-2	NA	ASTTALYGYT
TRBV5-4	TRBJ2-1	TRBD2	ASSLTSGPYNEQF
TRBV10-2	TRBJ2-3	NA	ASSTSTAGGTQY
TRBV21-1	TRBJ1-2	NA	ASSNTTSGRGYT
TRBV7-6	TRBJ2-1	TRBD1	ASSYARGVGGYEQF
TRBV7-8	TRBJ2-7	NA	ASSLLRRLGEQY
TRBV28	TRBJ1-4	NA	ASSRQGTLDKLF
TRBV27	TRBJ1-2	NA	ASSLSVRNYGYT
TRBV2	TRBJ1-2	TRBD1	ATSGGYGYT
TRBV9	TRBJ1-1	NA	ASSPPAATKEAF
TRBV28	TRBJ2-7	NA	ASSFLALGNYEQY
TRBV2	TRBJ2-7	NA	ASSEEGAGGLEQY
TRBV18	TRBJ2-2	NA	ASSRDRNTGELF
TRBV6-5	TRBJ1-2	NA	ASSYLRHGPGYT
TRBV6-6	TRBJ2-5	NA	ASNTRQETQY
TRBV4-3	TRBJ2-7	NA	ASSQDWASYEQY
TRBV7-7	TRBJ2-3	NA	ASSLSDRDTNTQY
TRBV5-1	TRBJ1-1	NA	ASSPRQNTEAF
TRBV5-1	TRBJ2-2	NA	ASSFQGAGELF